The 30 T cell receptor beta chains below were found in one sample sequenced in a study of T cells in Graves' hyperthyroidism and ophthalmopathy. RNA transcripts served as the template for amplifying TCR beta CDR3 regions. The HTBI set primed first-round TCR CDR3 RT-PCR. TCRdb called the multiplex PCR reads again in MiXCR, with one record for every CDR3 protein. The sample has under 650,000 distinct CDR3 sequences, roughly 16% seen once; the top ten hold 3.8%. Source material: blood. The origin of the receptors is a woman between 25 and 40 years old with Graves' hyperthyroidism.

This clonotype was seen ten or more times. V is TRBV2 and J is TRBJ2-5; D remains ambiguous. Trimming pared 10 bases from V and 5 bases from J, leaving 23 bases between. The germline V gene encodes CDR1 SNHLY and CDR2 FYNNEI. This CDR3 is 15 amino acids long. CDR3 sequence: CATYTQRTATETQYF. The DNA of the CDR3 is TGTGCCACCTACACTCAAAGGACGGCGACGGAGACCCAGTACTTC.

This clonotype was detected many times. The chain joins TRBV7-2 to TRBJ2-1; D is perhaps TRBD2 (5 bases). V lost 5 bases and J lost 4, with 18 bases in between. The germline CDR1 and CDR2 sequences are SGHTA and FQGNSA. The CDR3 has 16 residues. The CDR3 loop is CASSPVRGSVYNEQFF. Here the CDR3 DNA reads TGTGCCAGCAGCCCTGTTAGAGGGTCGGTTTACAATGAGCAGTTCTTC.

This clonotype was picked up many times. This chain connects TRBV20-1 to TRBJ2-3; D ambiguous. The ends were cut back, 3 bases at V and 4 bases at J, with 11 bases in the middle. The CDR3 is 13 residues long. Germline-derived CDR1 and CDR2 are DFQATT and SNEGSKA (reference sequence). The chain's CDR3 is CSASVYESDTQYF. The DNA for the CDR3 is TGCAGTGCTAGTGTATACGAGTCAGATACGCAGTATTTT.

The chain joins TRBV12-3 or TRBV12-4 to TRBJ2-1, with D possibly matching TRBD1 (5 bases). The CDR3 contains 12 residues. Trimming stripped 3 bases from V and 8 bases from J, with 8 bases between. CDR3 region: CASSFSGHEQFF. The CDR3 bases are TGTGCCAGCAGTTTTTCAGGGCATGAGCAGTTCTTC.

The chain links TRBV9 to TRBJ2-2; 7 nucleotides agree with TRBD2. After removal of 0 bases from V and 0 bases from J, the junction contained 5 bases not matched to a gene. The CDR3 spans 17 residues. Germline lookup yields CDR1 SGDLS and CDR2 YYNGEE. CDR3: CASSVESGLSNTGELFF. CDR3 coding DNA: TGTGCCAGCAGCGTAGAGTCGGGACTATCGAACACCGGGGAGCTGTTTTTT.

Comments on this clonotype: Germline and junction disagree at one end, which may indicate a read error. The chain recombines TRBV12-3 or TRBV12-4 with TRBJ2-2; tentative D call: TRBD2 (5 bases). This CDR3 is built from 13 residues. CDR3 protein: CARPDGYTGELLF. The CDR3 DNA is TGTGCCAGGCCCGACGGGTATACCGGGGAGCTGCTTTTT.

This clonotype was detected a few times. The V and J genes are TRBV7-3 and TRBJ2-5; the D call may be TRBD1 or TRBD2 (7 bases each). Germline V CDR1 and CDR2: SGHTA, FQGTGA. CDR3 length equals 16 residues. The V end lost 8 bases, the J end lost 4 bases, and 23 bases lay between the germline ends. The CDR3, as DNA: TGTGCCAGCTCCCGGTCCAGGGGGGGGCGAGGAGAGACCCAGTACTTC. Residues: CASSRSRGGRGETQYF.

At least ten counts were recorded for this clonotype. This chain uses TRBV6-1 with TRBJ2-7; the match to TRBD2 covers 11 bases. J gave up 5 bases and V 8 bases, and 11 bases lay outside the gene matches. Germline-derived CDR1 and CDR2 are MNHNS and SASEGT. The CDR3 is 15 residues long. CDR3 DNA: TGTGCCAGCCGCCCACTAGCGGGAGTCAGCAACGAGCAGTACTTC. Residues: CASRPLAGVSNEQYF.

This clonotype was detected a few times. The rearrangement uses TRBV20-1 and TRBJ2-3; D remains unclear. V lost 6 bases and J lost 1, with 26 bases in between. The CDR3 is 18 residues long. Germline V gene data show CDR1 as DFQATT and CDR2 as SNEGSKA (reference sequence). CDR3 coding DNA: TGCAGTGCCCTCGCGGCCGGGTGGCTCCCCTCGGGCACAGATACGCAGTATTTT. Amino acid sequence: CSALAAGWLPSGTDTQYF.

In the case of this clonotype: Since a much larger clone is just one base distant, this may be a read error. The chain has TRBV24-1 and TRBJ2-7; D may be TRBD2 (5 bases). The closer fit of TRBJ2-1 to the DNA end suggests the J call may be wrong. The CDR3 spans 15 residues. Germline CDR1 and CDR2: KGHDR and SFDVKD. The chain's CDR3 is CATSDPREGGYEQFF. Written as DNA, the CDR3 is TGTGCCACCAGTGACCCACGTGAGGGCGGCTACGAGCAGTTCTTC.

This clonotype was detected ten times or more. The chain recombines TRBV7-2 with TRBJ2-3, with no clear D. V shed 2 bases and J shed 4 bases, with 10 bases lying between them. Germline V CDR1 and CDR2: SGHTA, FQGNSA. The CDR3 contains 14 residues. CDR3 loop: CASSLMEGADTQYF. Written as DNA, the CDR3 is TGTGCCAGCAGCTTAATGGAAGGCGCAGATACGCAGTATTTT.

Remarks on this clonotype: This could be a read error, since a much larger clone is one nucleotide away. The chain has TRBV11-2 and TRBJ2-7, with 8 bases matching TRBD2. The V segment lost 5 bases and the J segment 6 bases; nucleotides outside the gene matches: 3. This CDR3 has 12 residues. The germline CDR1 and CDR2 sequences are SGHAT and FQNNGV. The CDR3: CASSETSGEQYF. CDR3 coding DNA: TGTGCCAGCAGCGAAACTAGCGGCGAGCAGTACTTC.

This clonotype was counted between two and nine times. This chain joins TRBV20-1 and TRBJ2-5; 11 positions agree with TRBD2. Per the germline V gene, CDR1 is DFQATT and CDR2 is SNEGSKA (reference sequence). This CDR3 is built from 15 residues. Trimming took 6 bases from V and 1 from J; bases not matched to a gene: 7. As DNA, the CDR3 is TGCAGTGCGCCCACTAGCGGGAGCCTCCAAGAGACCCAGTACTTC. Translating it yields CSAPTSGSLQETQYF.

The rearrangement uses TRBV5-1 and TRBJ2-1, with 9 bases lining up with TRBD2. Germline-derived CDR1 and CDR2 are SGHRS and YFSETQ. The CDR3 consists of 14 residues. V was pared by 7 bases and J by 6 bases, with 8 bases of the junction left unmatched. CDR3 loop: CASRMPSGINEQFF. For the CDR3, the DNA is TGCGCCAGCCGAATGCCTAGCGGGATCAATGAGCAGTTCTTC.

The chain is built from TRBV18 and TRBJ1-2; perhaps TRBD1 as D (6 bases). V was cut by 4 bases and J by 4 bases, with 16 bases left in between. Germline-derived CDR1 and CDR2 are KGHSH and LQKENI. CDR3 size: 15 residues. CDR3 loop: CASSLDHRASYGYTF. The CDR3 nucleotides read TGTGCCAGCTCACTAGATCACAGGGCCTCCTATGGCTACACCTTC. Based on the CDR3 plus reference TRBV18 and TRBJ1-2, the full variable domain is NAGVMQNPRHLVRRRGQEARLRCSPMKGHSHVYWYRQLPEEGLKFMVYLQKENIIDESGMPKERFSAEFPKEGPSILRIQQVVRGDSAAYFCASSLDHRASYGYTFGSGTRLTVV.

This clonotype was seen ten or more times. The chain recombines TRBV7-2 with TRBJ2-1; 7 nucleotides match TRBD2. V dropped 0 bases and J dropped 10; count of bases not matched to a gene: 6. Germline loops: CDR1 SGHTA, CDR2 FQGNSA. The CDR3 length is 14 residues. The CDR3: CASSLAASGIEQFF. The CDR3 region has the DNA TGTGCCAGCAGCTTAGCCGCAAGCGGGATAGAGCAGTTCTTC.

With respect to this clonotype: A clone one base away is much larger, so this may be a read error. Since no conserved phenylalanine or tryptophan closes the CDR3, a read error is the likely cause. The chain couples TRBV4-2 to TRBJ1-1, with D hard to call. The CDR3 runs to 13 residues. With 3 bases removed from V and 3 bases from J, the gap between germline ends came to 8 bases. Germline CDR1 and CDR2: LGHNA and YNFKEQ. DNA for the CDR3: TGTGCCAGCAGCCACGAGGGTTACACTGAAGCTTTCCTT. This gives the protein CASSHEGYTEAFL.

This clonotype was counted many times. This chain connects TRBV30 to TRBJ1-5, with 9 bases fitting TRBD1. Germline loops: CDR1 GTSNPN, CDR2 SVGIG (reference sequence). The CDR3 has 13 amino acids. The ends lost 5 bases at V and 7 bases at J; junction bases unmatched: 6. CDR3 residues: CAWGTGGAQPQHF. In nucleotides, the CDR3 is TGTGCCTGGGGAACAGGGGGCGCGCAGCCCCAGCATTTT. Combining the CDR3 with reference TRBV30 and TRBJ1-5 gives the whole variable domain SQTIHQWPATLVQPVGSPLSLECTVEGTSNPNLYWYRQAAGRGLQLLFYSVGIGQISSEVPQNLSASRPQDRQFILSSKKLLLSDSGFYLCAWGTGGAQPQHFGDGTRLSIL.

This clonotype came up a few times. This chain uses TRBV5-6 with TRBJ2-3, with 11 nucleotides matching TRBD2. Germline-derived CDR1 and CDR2 are SGHDT and YYEEEE. V trimming: 3 bases; J trimming: 8 bases; junction bases outside the gene matches: 8. The CDR3 covers 15 residues. CDR3 in DNA: TGTGCCAGCAGCTGGGGACTAGCGGTCACGGGTACGCAGTATTTT. This sequence encodes CASSWGLAVTGTQYF.

V is TRBV7-3 and J is TRBJ2-3; D may be TRBD2 (6 bases). The germline V gene has CDR1 SGHTA and CDR2 FQGTGA. Trimming took 6 bases from V and 6 from J, leaving 16 bases between them. This CDR3 has 14 amino acids. CDR3 in DNA: TGTGCCAGCAGTTCGGGCCGGGAGCCTGATACGCAGTATTTT. Amino acid sequence: CASSSGREPDTQYF.

This clonotype was detected many times. The chain employs TRBV18 and TRBJ2-7; D is perhaps TRBD1 or TRBD2 (5 bases each). Trimming pared 1 base from V and 2 bases from J, leaving 12 bases between. This CDR3 is 15 amino acids long. Germline assignment: CDR1 KGHSH and CDR2 LQKENI. The CDR3, as DNA: TGTGCCAGCTCACCACTAGGGACGGAAACCTACGAGCAGTACTTC. Translation gives CASSPLGTETYEQYF.

The rearrangement links TRBV6-1 to TRBJ1-5; no clear D gene. Per the germline V gene, CDR1 is MNHNS and CDR2 is SASEGT. V was trimmed by 6 bases and J by 6 bases, leaving 15 bases between them. This CDR3 has 14 amino acids. The chain's CDR3 is CASRRTRTGQPQHF. The CDR3 coding sequence is TGTGCCAGCAGACGAACTAGAACGGGTCAGCCCCAGCATTTT.

The chain couples TRBV7-9 to TRBJ2-5, with TRBD2 matching over 11 bases. Per the germline V gene, CDR1 is SEHNR and CDR2 is FQNEAQ (reference sequence). The CDR3 spans 22 residues. V shed 2 bases and J 0 bases; nucleotides not matched to a gene: 20. CDR3 bases: TGTGCCAGCAGCTTACCCGGAGGACTAGCGGGTCGGGAGGTAGTAAACCAAGAGACCCAGTACTTC. Residues: CASSLPGGLAGREVVNQETQYF.

There are many counts of this clonotype. The V and J genes are TRBV6-2 or TRBV6-3 and TRBJ2-1; 7 bases are a match to TRBD1. After removal of 0 bases from V and 6 bases from J, the junction contained 5 bases not matched to a gene. The CDR3 extends over 15 amino acids. Germline CDR1 is MNHEY and CDR2 is SVGEGT. CDR3 DNA sequence: TGTGCCAGCAGTTACTCCCCGACAGGGTCCAATGAGCAGTTCTTC. Translation gives CASSYSPTGSNEQFF.

This clonotype was found many times. The rearrangement links TRBV20-1 to TRBJ1-3; D possibly corresponds to TRBD1 (5 bases). Trimming took 3 bases from V and 8 from J, leaving 8 bases between them. CDR3 length: 11 residues. Germline CDR1 is DFQATT and CDR2 is SNEGSKA (reference sequence). DNA for the CDR3: TGCAGTGCTAGGGGGGGTTACACCATATATTTT. Amino acids: CSARGGYTIYF.

The sample holds many counts of this clonotype. CDR3 DNA: TGTGCCAGCAGCTTTAGCGGGGTGCTAGCCAAAAACATTCAGTACTTC. The encoded protein is CASSFSGVLAKNIQYF. J is TRBJ2-4 and V is TRBV7-2, with TRBD2 matching 8 bases. V shed 3 bases and J 0 bases; nucleotides not matched to a gene: 4. The CDR3 spans 16 residues. The V gene's germline CDR1 is SGHTA and CDR2 FQGNSA. Full variable domain (outside the CDR3, taken from reference TRBV7-2 and TRBJ2-4): GAGVSQSPSNKVTEKGKDVELRCDPISGHTALYWYRQSLGQGLEFLIYFQGNSAPDKSGLPSDRFSAERTGGSVSTLTIQRTQQEDSAVYLCASSFSGVLAKNIQYFGAGTRLSVL.

This clonotype showed up many times. The V and J genes are TRBV6-1 and TRBJ1-3; tentative D call: TRBD1 (5 bases). Germline V gives CDR1 MNHNS, CDR2 SASEGT. V dropped 6 bases and J dropped 2 bases, with 11 bases sitting between them. The CDR3 totals 14 residues. CDR3 protein: CASSSRVAGNTIYF. CDR3 coding DNA: TGTGCCAGCAGCTCCAGGGTGGCTGGAAACACCATATATTTT.

Many counts were recorded for this clonotype. The chain recombines TRBV20-1 with TRBJ2-7; TRBD2 agrees at 9 bases. Trimming removed 6 bases from V and 2 bases from J; junction bases left unmatched: 5. The CDR3 length is 13 residues. Germline V gives CDR1 DFQATT, CDR2 SNEGSKA (reference sequence). The CDR3 protein is CSAETSGPYEQYF. CDR3 sequence (DNA): TGCAGTGCGGAGACTAGCGGCCCCTACGAGCAGTACTTC.

The chain combines TRBV7-9 with TRBJ1-3; 7 nucleotides match TRBD1. The V segment lost 5 bases and the J segment 4 bases; nucleotides outside the gene matches: 8. There are 15 residues in the CDR3. Germline CDR1 is SEHNR and CDR2 is FQNEAQ (reference sequence). The CDR3 DNA reads TGTGCCAGCAGCCCGGGACAGCGGATCGGAAACACCATATATTTT. Encoded protein: CASSPGQRIGNTIYF.

The genes are TRBV15 and TRBJ2-1; no clear D. The CDR3 has 17 amino acids. Trimming left V 0 bases short and J 2 bases short, with 14 bases between. Germline V lookup: CDR1 LNHNV, CDR2 YYDKDF (reference sequence). CDR3 residues: CATSRDLVSEAYNEQFF. The CDR3 DNA sequence: TGTGCCACCAGCAGAGATCTAGTCAGCGAGGCCTACAATGAGCAGTTCTTC.